This TCR beta chain emerged from a study of blood T cell repertoires in COVID-19. Study-level background: Specimens from acute and convalescent COVID-19 originated in the United States, Italy and Spain. Sources were T cells, B-cell-depleted T cells, or PBMCs; the material itself was cDNA or gDNA.

Trimming took 2 bases from V and 4 from J; bases not matched to a gene: 3. Germline V lookup: CDR1 LNHDA, CDR2 SQIVND (reference sequence). This CDR3 comprises 16 residues. In the original processing: It was from reference gene primer amplification that nucleated cell counts were estimated. The assay was immunoSEQ multiplex PCR, and TCRdb's table has in-frame clones only and misses some. That table is the source of V, J and clone size, and D and trimming were worked out from the DNA. The sample lists 90,000 to 110,000 clones; 80% to 90% were seen once. The chain carries TRBV19 and TRBJ2-1, with 12 positions matching TRBD2. The sample taken for sequencing was peripheral blood. This sequence originates from a human donor in a cohort sampled during active COVID-19. The CDR3 DNA sequence: TGTGCCAGTAGTATACGGCTAGCGGGGGGGTACAATGAGCAGTTCTTC. Translation gives CASSIRLAGGYNEQFF.